The table lists the clone carrying this TCR beta chain with many counts. TCRdb itself ran the 5' RACE reads through MiXCR, one entry per CDR3 protein. The data hold 55,000 to 75,000 distinct CDR3 sequences, with 2% to 2.5% observed a single time. The CDR3 has 14 amino acids. CDR1 and CDR2 (germline): SGHTA, FQGNSA. Trimming stripped 1 base from V and 4 bases from J, with 7 bases between. The data were obtained in a study of neurological immune-mediated disorders. The sample taken for sequencing was PBMCs. The chain links TRBV7-2 to TRBJ2-2; D gene ambiguous. The receptor was derived from a man aged 50 to 59 with multiple sclerosis. The CDR3 bases are TGTGCCAGCAGCTTAGGTTGGGGCACCGGGGAGCTGTTTTTT. Translating gives CASSLGWGTGELFF.